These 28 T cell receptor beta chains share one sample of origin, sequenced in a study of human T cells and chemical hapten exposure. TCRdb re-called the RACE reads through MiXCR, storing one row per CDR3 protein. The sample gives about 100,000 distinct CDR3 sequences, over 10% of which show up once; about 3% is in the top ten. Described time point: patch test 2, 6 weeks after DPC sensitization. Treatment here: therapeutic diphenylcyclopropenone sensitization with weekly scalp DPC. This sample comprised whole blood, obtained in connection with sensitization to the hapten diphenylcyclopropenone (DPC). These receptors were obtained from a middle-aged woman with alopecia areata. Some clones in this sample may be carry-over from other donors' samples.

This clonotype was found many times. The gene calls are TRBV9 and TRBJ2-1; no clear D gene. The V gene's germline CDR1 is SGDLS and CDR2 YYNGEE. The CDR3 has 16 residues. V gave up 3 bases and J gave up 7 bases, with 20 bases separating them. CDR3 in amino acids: CASSAEPDFFWNEQFF. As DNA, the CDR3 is TGTGCCAGCAGCGCGGAACCGGATTTCTTCTGGAATGAGCAGTTCTTC. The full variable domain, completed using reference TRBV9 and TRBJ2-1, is DSGVTQTPKHLITATGQRVTLRCSPRSGDLSVYWYQQSLDQGLQFLIQYYNGEERAKGNILERFSAQQFPDLHSELNLSSLELGDSALYFCASSAEPDFFWNEQFFGPGTRLTVL.

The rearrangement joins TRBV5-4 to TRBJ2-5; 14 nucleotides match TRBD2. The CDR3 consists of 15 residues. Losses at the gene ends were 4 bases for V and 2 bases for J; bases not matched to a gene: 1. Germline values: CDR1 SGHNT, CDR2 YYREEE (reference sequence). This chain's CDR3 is CASSRLAGGQETQYF. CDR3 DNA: TGTGCCAGCAGCCGACTAGCGGGAGGGCAAGAGACCCAGTACTTC.

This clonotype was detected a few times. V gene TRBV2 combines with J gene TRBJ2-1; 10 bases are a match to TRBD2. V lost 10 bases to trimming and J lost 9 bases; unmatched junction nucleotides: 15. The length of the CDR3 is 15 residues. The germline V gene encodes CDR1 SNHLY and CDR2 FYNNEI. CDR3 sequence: CAIKRRASGSGEQFF. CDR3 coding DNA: TGTGCCATCAAGAGGAGGGCTAGCGGGAGCGGTGAGCAGTTCTTC.

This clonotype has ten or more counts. The CDR3 protein is CASNKGSTGELFF. CDR3 sequence (DNA): TGTGCCAGCAATAAGGGGTCGACCGGGGAGCTGTTTTTT. The V gene is TRBV3-1, the J gene TRBJ2-2; possibly TRBD1 for D (5 bases). CDR3 length: 13 residues. Germline-derived CDR1 and CDR2 are LGHDT and YNNKEL (reference sequence). Trimming removed 7 bases at V and 5 bases at J, with 11 bases between.

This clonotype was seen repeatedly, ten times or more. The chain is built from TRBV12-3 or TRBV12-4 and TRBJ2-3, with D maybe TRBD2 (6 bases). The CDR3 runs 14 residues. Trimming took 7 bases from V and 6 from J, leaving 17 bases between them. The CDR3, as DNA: TGTGCCAGCACACGACTAGTTCCCTCCGATACGCAGTATTTT. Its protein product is CASTRLVPSDTQYF.

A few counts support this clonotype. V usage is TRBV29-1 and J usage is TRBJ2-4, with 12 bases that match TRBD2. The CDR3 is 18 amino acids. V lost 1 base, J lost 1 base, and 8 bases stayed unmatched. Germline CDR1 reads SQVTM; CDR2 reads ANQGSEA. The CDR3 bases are TGCAGCGTTGAAGTCCCTAGCGGGGGGGCCGTGGCCAAAAACATTCAGTACTTC. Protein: CSVEVPSGGAVAKNIQYF. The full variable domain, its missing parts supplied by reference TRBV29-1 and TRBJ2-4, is SAVISQKPSRDICQRGTSLTIQCQVDSQVTMMFWYRQQPGQSLTLIATANQGSEATYESGFVIDKFPISRPNLTFSTLTVSNMSPEDSSIYLCSVEVPSGGAVAKNIQYFGAGTRLSVL.

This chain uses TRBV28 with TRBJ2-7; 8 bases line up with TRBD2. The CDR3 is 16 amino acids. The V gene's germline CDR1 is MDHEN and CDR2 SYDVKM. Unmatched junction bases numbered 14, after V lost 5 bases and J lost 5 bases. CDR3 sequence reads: CASSRRSGKISDEQYF. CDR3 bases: TGTGCCAGCAGTCGACGTAGCGGGAAGATATCAGACGAGCAGTACTTC.

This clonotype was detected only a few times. The CDR3 loop is CASSPSDLYEQYF. The CDR3 bases are TGTGCCAGCAGCCCCTCCGACCTCTACGAGCAGTACTTC. The V and J genes are TRBV9 and TRBJ2-7; D not resolved. Per germline, CDR1 SGDLS and CDR2 YYNGEE. Trimming removed 4 bases from V and 3 bases from J, with 11 bases in between. This CDR3 is built from 13 residues.

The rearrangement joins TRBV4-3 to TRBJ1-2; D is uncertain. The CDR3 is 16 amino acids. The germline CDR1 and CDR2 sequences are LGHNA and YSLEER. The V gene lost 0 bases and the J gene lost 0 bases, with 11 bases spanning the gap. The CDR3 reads CASSQDWAESNYGYTF. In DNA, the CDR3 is TGCGCCAGCAGCCAAGATTGGGCGGAGTCTAACTATGGCTACACCTTC.

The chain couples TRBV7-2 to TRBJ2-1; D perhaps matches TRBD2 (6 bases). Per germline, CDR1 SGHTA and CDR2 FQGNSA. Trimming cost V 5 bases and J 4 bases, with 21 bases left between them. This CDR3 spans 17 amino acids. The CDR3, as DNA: TGTGCCAGCAGCGTAGTGTCAGGGCGGGATTTATACAATGAGCAGTTCTTC. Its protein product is CASSVVSGRDLYNEQFF.

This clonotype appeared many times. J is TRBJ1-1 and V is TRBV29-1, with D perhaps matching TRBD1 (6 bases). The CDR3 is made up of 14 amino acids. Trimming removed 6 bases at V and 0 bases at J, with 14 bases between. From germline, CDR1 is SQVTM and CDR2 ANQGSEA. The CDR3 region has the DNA TGCAGCGTGGCTCGGAACAGGGTGAACACTGAAGCTTTCTTT. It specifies CSVARNRVNTEAFF.

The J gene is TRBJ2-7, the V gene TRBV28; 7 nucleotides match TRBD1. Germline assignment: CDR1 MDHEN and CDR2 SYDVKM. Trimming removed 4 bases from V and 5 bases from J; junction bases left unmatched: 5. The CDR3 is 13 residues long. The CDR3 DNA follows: TGTGCCAGCAGTTCCCACGACAGGGACGAGCAGTACTTC. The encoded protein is CASSSHDRDEQYF.

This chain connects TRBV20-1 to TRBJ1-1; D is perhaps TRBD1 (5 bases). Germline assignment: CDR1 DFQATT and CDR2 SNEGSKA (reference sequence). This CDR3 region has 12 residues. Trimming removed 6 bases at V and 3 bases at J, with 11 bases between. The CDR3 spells CSAAPGDTEAFF. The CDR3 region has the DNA TGCAGTGCCGCGCCGGGGGACACTGAAGCTTTCTTT.

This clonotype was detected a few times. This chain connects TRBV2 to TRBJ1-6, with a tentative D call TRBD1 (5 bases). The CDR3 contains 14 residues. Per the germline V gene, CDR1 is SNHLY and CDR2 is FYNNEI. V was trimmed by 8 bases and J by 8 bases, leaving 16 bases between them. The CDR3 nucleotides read TGTGCCAGCGGGGACGGAAGAGTTTATTCACCCCTCCACTTT. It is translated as CASGDGRVYSPLHF.

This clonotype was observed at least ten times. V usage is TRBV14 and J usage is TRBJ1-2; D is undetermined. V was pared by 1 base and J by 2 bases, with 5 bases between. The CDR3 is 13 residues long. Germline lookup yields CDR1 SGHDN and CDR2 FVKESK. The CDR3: CASSQGQNYGYTF. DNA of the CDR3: TGTGCCAGCAGCCAAGGACAAAACTATGGCTACACCTTC.

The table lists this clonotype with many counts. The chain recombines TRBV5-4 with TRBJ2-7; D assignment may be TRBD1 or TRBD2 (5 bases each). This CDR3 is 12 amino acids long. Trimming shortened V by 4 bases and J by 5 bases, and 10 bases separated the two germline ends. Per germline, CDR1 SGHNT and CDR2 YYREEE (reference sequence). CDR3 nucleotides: TGTGCCAGCAGCCGCCGGGGCAACGAGCAGTACTTC. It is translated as CASSRRGNEQYF.

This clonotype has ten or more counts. DNA of the CDR3: TGTGCCAGCAGCTTAGTTCTACTCCAAGAGACCCAGTACTTC. Amino acid sequence: CASSLVLLQETQYF. This sequence joins TRBV7-2 and TRBJ2-5; unclear D gene. This CDR3 comprises 14 residues. Per the germline V gene, CDR1 is SGHTA and CDR2 is FQGNSA. The V end lost 1 base, the J end lost 1 base, and 7 bases lay between the germline ends.

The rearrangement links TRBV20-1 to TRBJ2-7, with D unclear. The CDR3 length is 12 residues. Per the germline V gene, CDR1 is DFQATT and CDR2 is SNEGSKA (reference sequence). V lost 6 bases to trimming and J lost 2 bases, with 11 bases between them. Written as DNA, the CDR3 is TGCAGTGCGCACCCTTCTACCTACGAGCAGTACTTC. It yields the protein CSAHPSTYEQYF.

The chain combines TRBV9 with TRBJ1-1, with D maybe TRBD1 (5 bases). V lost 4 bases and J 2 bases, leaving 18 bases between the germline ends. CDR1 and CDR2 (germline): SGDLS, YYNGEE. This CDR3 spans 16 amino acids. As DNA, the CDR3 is TGTGCCAGCAGCTCGAGGGGAATACAGGATAACACTGAAGCTTTCTTT. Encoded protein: CASSSRGIQDNTEAFF.

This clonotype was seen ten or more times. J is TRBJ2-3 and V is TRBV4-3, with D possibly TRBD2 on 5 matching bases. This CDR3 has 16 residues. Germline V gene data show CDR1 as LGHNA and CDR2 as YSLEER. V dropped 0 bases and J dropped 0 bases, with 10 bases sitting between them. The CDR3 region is CASSQETGRSTDTQYF. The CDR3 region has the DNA TGCGCCAGCAGCCAAGAAACGGGAAGAAGCACAGATACGCAGTATTTT.

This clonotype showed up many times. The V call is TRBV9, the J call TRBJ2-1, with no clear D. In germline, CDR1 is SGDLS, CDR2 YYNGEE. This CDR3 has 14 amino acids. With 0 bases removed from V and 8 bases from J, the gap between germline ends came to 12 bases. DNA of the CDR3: TGTGCCAGCAGCGTAGCTGGCAGTAATGATGAGCAGTTCTTC. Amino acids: CASSVAGSNDEQFF.

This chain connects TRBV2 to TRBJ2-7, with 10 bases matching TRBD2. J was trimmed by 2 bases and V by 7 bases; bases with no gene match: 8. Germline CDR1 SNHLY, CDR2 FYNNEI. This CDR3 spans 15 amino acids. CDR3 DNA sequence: TGTGCCAGCAACTTAGCGGGAGGCCCTGCCTACGAGCAGTACTTC. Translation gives CASNLAGGPAYEQYF.

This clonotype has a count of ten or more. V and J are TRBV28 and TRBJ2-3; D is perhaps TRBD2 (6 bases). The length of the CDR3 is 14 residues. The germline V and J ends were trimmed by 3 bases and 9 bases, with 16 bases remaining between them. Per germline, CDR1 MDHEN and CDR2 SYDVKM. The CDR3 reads CASSFHGGRGTQYF. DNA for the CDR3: TGTGCCAGCAGTTTTCACGGGGGACGAGGAACGCAGTATTTT.

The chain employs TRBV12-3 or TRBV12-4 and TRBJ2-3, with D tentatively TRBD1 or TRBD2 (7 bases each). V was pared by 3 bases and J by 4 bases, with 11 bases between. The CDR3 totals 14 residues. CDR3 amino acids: CASSFRGGSDTQYF. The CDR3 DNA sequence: TGTGCCAGCAGTTTCAGGGGGGGTTCAGATACGCAGTATTTT.

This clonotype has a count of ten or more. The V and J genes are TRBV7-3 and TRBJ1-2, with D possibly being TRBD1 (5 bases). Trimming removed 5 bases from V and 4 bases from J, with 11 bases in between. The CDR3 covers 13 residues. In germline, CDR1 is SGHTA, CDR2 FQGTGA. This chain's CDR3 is CASSPQGSYGYTF. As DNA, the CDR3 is TGTGCCAGCAGCCCTCAGGGCTCCTATGGCTACACCTTC.

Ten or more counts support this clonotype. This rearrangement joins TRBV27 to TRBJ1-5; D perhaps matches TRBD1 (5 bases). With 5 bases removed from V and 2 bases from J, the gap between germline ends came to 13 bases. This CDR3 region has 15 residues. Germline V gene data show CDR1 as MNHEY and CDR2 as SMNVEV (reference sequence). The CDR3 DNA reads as TGTGCCAGCAGTCCCCAGGGACTGGGCAATCAGCCCCAGCATTTT. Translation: CASSPQGLGNQPQHF.

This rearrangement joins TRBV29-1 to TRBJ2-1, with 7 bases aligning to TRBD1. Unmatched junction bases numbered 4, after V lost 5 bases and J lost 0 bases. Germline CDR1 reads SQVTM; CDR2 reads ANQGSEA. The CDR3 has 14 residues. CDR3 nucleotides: TGCAGCGTTACGCAGGGGGTCTCCTACAATGAGCAGTTCTTC. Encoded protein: CSVTQGVSYNEQFF.

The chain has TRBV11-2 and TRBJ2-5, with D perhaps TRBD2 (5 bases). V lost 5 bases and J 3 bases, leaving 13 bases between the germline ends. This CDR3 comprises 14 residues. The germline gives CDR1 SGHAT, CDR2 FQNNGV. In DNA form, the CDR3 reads TGTGCCAGCAGCGAGGACTCCAATGAAGAGACCCAGTACTTC. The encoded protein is CASSEDSNEETQYF.